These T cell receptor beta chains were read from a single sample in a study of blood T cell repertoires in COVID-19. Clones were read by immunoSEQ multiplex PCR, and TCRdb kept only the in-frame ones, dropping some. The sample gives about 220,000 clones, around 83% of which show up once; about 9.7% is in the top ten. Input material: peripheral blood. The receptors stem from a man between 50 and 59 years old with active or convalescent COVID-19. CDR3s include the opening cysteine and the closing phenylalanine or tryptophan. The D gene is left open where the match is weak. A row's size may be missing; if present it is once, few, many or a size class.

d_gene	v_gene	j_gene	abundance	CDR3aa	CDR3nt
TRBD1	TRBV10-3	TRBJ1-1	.	CAISEAGGRAEAFF	TGTGCCATCAGTGAGGCAGGGGGAAGGGCTGAAGCTTTCTTT
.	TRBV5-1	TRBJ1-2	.	CASSLDGNRADGYTF	TGCGCCAGCAGCTTGGACGGCAACAGGGCAGATGGCTACACCTTC
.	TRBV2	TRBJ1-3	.	CASTFGAGLTIYF	TGTGCCAGCACGTTTGGAGCAGGGCTCACCATATATTTT
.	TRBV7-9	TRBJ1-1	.	CASSLAVVTPNTEAFF	TGTGCCAGCAGCTTAGCGGTTGTGACACCGAACACTGAAGCTTTCTTT
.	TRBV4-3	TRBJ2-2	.	CASSPYGTSTGELFF	TGCGCCAGCAGCCCGTACGGGACATCAACCGGGGAGCTGTTTTTT
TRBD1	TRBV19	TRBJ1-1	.	CASSTHPGQKNTEAFF	TGTGCCAGTAGTACCCACCCGGGACAGAAGAACACTGAAGCTTTCTTT
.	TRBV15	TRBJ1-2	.	CATSRDRTGVNGYTF	TGTGCCACCAGCAGAGATCGAACGGGGGTAAATGGCTACACCTTC
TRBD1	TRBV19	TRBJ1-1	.	CASSIGWGTGNTEAFF	TGTGCCAGTAGTATAGGGTGGGGGACAGGGAACACTGAAGCTTTCTTT
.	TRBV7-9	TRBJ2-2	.	CASSITGLPGTGELFF	TGTGCCAGCAGCATCACGGGACTCCCTGGGACGGGGGAGCTGTTTTTT
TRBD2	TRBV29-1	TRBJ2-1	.	CSADGTSGTNEQFF	TGCAGCGCCGATGGGACTAGCGGAACCAATGAGCAGTTCTTC
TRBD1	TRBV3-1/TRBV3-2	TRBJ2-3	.	CASTRRGTGGLDTQYF	TGTGCCAGCACCCGTAGGGGGACAGGGGGATTAGATACGCAGTATTTT
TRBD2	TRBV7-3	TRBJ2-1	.	CASSLSLAGVNEQFF	TGTGCCAGCAGCTTAAGCCTAGCGGGAGTCAATGAGCAGTTCTTC
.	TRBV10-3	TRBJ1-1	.	CAISESITYTEAFF	TGTGCCATCAGTGAGTCAATCACTTACACTGAAGCTTTCTTT
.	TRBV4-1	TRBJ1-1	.	CASSQDRWTEAFF	TGCGCCAGCAGCCAAGACCGGTGGACTGAAGCTTTCTTT
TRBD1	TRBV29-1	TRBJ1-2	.	CSVEDLGQGDYGYTF	TGCAGCGTTGAAGATCTCGGACAGGGGGACTATGGCTACACCTTC
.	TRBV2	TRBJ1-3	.	CASSEARVGPPGNTIYF	TGTGCCAGCAGTGAAGCGAGGGTAGGGCCTCCTGGAAACACCATATATTTT
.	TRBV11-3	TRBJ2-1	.	CASSSDSSSYNEQFF	TGTGCCAGCAGCTCAGACTCGAGCTCCTACAATGAGCAGTTCTTC
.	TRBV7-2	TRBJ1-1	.	CASSLSNYRNTEAFF	TGTGCCAGCAGCCTGTCTAATTATCGGAACACTGAAGCTTTCTTT
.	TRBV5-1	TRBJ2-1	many	CASSSIGVSYNEQFF	TGCGCCAGCAGCTCGATAGGGGTATCCTACAATGAGCAGTTCTTC
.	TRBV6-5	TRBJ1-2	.	CASSDLRRLSSGYTF	TGTGCCAGCAGCGACCTTAGGAGGCTTTCAAGCGGCTACACCTTC
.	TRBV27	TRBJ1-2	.	CASKQDILSGYTF	TGTGCCAGCAAGCAGGACATTCTTTCTGGCTACACCTTC
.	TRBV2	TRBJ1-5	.	CASSERRAGFGQPQHF	TGTGCCAGCAGTGAACGGAGGGCTGGGTTTGGGCAGCCCCAGCATTTT